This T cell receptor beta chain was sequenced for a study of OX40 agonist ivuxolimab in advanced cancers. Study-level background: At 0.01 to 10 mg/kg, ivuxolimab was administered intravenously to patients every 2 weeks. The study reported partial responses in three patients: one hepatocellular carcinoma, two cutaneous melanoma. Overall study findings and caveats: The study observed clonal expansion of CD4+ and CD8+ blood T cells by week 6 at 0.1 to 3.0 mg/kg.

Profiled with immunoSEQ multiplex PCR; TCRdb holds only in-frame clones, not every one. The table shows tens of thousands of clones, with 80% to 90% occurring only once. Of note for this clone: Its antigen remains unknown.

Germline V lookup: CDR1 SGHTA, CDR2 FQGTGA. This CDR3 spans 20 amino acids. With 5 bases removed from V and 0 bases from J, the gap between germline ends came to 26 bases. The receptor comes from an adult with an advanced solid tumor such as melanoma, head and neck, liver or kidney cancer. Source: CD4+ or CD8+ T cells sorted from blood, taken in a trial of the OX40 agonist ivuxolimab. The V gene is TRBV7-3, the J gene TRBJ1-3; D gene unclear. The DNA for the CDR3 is TGTGCCAGCAGCCCTAGCTGGCGGAAAGCCCCTCCGGCCTCTGGAAACACCATATATTTT. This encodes CASSPSWRKAPPASGNTIYF.